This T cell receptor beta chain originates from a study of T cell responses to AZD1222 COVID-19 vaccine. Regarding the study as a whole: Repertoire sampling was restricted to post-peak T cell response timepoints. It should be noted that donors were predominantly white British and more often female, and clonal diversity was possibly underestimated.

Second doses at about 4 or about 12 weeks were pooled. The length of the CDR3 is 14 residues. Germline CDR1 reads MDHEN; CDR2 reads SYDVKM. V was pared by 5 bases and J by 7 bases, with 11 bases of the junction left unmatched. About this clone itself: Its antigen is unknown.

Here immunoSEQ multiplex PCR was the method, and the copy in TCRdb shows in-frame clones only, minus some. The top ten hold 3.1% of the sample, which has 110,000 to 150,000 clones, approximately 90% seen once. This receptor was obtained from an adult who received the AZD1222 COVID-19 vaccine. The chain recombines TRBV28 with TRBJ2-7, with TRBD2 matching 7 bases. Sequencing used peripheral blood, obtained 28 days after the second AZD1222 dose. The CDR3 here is CASSIPGTMQEQYF. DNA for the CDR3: TGTGCCAGCAGTATCCCCGGGACTATGCAGGAGCAGTACTTC.